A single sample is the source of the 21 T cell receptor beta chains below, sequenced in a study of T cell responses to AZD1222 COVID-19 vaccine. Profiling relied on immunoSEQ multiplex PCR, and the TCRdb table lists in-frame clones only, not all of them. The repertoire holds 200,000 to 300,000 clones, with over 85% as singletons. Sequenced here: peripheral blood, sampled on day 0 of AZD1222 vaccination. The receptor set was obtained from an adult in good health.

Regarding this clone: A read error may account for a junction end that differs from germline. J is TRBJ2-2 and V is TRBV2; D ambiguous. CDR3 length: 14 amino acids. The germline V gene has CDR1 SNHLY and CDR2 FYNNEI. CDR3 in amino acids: CATSWRRDTGELFF. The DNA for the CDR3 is TGTGCCACCAGTTGGAGAAGGGATACCGGGGAGCTGTTTTTT.

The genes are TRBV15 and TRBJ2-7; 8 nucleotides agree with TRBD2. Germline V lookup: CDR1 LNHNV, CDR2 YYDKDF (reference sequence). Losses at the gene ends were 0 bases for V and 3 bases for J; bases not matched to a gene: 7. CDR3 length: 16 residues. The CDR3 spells CATSRDRGGSVYEQYF. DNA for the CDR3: TGTGCCACCAGCAGAGATCGGGGGGGGTCGGTCTACGAGCAGTACTTC. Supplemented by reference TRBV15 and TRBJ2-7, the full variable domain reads DAMVIQNPRYQVTQFGKPVTLSCSQTLNHNVMYWYQQKSSQAPKLLFHYYDKDFNNEADTPDNFQSRRPNTSFCFLDIRSPGLGDTAMYLCATSRDRGGSVYEQYFGPGTRLTVT.

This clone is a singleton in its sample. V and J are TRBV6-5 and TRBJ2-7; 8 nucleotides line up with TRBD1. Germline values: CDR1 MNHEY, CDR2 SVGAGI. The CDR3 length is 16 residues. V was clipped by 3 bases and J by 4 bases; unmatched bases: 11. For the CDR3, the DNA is TGTGCCAGCAGTTATGTTGTAGGACAGGGAGCATACGAGCAGTACTTC. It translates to CASSYVVGQGAYEQYF.

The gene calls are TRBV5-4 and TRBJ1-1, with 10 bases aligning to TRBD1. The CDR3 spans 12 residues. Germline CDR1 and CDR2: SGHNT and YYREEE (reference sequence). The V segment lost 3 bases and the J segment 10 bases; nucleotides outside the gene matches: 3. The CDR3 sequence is CASSSDRGRAFF. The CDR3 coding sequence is TGTGCCAGCAGCTCAGACAGGGGGCGAGCTTTCTTT.

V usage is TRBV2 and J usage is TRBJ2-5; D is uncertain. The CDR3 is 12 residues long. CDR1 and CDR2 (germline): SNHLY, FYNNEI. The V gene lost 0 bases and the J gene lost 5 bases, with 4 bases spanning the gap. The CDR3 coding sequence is TGTGCCAGCAGTGAAGCGATGGAGACCCAGTACTTC. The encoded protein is CASSEAMETQYF.

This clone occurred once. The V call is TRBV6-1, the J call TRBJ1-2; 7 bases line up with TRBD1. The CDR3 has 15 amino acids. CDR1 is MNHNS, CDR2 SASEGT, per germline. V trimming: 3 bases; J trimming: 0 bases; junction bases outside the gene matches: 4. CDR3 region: CASSDPGGSNYGYTF. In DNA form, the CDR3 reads TGTGCCAGCAGTGATCCAGGGGGGTCTAACTATGGCTACACCTTC.

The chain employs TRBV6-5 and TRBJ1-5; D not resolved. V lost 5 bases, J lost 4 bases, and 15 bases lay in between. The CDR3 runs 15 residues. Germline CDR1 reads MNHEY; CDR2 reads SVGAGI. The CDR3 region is CASSPSTLGNQPQHF. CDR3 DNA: TGTGCCAGCAGTCCCTCAACCCTGGGAAATCAGCCCCAGCATTTT.

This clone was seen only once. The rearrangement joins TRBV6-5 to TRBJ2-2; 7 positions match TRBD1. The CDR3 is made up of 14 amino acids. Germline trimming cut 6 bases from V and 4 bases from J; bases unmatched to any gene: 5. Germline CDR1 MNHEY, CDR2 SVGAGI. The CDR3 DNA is TGTGCCAGCAGGCCAAACAGGGGCACCGGGGAGCTGTTTTTT. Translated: CASRPNRGTGELFF.

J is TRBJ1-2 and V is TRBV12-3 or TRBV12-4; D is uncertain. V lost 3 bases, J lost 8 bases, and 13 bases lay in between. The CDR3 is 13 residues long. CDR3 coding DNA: TGTGCCAGCAGTTTCGGGCAGCCTGGCGGCTACACCTTC. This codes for CASSFGQPGGYTF.

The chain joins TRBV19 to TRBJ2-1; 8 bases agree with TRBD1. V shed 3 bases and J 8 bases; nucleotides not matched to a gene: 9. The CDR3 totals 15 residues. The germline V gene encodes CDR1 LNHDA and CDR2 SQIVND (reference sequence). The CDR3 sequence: CASSMTQGALYEQFF. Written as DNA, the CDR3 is TGTGCCAGTAGTATGACTCAGGGGGCGCTCTATGAGCAGTTCTTC.

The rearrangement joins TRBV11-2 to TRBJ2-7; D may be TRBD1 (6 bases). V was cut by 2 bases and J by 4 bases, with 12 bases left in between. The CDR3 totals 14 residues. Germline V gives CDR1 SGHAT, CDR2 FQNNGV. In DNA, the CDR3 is TGTGCCAGCAGCTTAAACAGGGACAAGTACGAGCAGTACTTC. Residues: CASSLNRDKYEQYF.

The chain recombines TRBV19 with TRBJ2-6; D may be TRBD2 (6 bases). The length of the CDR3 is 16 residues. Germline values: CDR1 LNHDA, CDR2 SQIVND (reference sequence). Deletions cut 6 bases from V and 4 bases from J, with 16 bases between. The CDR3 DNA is TGTGCCAGTAGCCGGGACTCCGCGCCAGGGGCCAACGTCCTGACTTTC. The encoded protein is CASSRDSAPGANVLTF.

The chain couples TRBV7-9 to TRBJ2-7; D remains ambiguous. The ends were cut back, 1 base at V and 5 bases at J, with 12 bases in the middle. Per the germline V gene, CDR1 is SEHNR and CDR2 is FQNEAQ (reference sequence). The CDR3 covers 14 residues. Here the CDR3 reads CASSLGMSLHEQYF. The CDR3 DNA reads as TGTGCCAGCAGCTTAGGTATGAGTCTCCACGAGCAGTACTTC. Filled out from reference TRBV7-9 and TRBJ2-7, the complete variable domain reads DTGVSQNPRHKITKRGQNVTFRCDPISEHNRLYWYRQTLGQGPEFLTYFQNEAQLEKSRLLSDRFSAERPKGSFSTLEIQRTEQGDSAMYLCASSLGMSLHEQYFGPGTRLTVT.

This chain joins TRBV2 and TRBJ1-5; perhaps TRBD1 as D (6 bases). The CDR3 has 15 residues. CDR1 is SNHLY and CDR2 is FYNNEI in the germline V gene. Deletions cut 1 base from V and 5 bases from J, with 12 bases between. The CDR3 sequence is CASSEVEGVHQPQHF. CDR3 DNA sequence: TGTGCCAGCAGTGAAGTGGAGGGGGTCCATCAGCCCCAGCATTTT.

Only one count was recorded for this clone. The CDR3 loop reads CASSEQGVTKNIQYF. The CDR3 bases are TGTGCCAGCAGTGAACAGGGGGTCACCAAAAACATTCAGTACTTC. The rearrangement uses TRBV2 and TRBJ2-4, with TRBD1 identical over 7 bases. This CDR3 has 15 residues. CDR1 and CDR2 (germline): SNHLY, FYNNEI. J gave up 2 bases and V 2 bases, and 3 bases lay outside the gene matches.

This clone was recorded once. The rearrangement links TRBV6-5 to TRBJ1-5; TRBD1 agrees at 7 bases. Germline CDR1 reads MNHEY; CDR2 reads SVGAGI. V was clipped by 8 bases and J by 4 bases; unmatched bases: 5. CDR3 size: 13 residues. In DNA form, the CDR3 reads TGTGCCAGCCTCCGGACAGGTAATCAGCCCCAGCATTTT. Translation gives CASLRTGNQPQHF.

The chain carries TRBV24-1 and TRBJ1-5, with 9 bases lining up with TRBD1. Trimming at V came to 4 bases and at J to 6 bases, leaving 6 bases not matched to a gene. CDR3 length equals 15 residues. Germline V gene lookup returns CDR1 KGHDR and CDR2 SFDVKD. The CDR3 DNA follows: TGTGCCACCAGTGACTCGACAGGGGGAGGTCAGCCCCAGCATTTT. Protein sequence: CATSDSTGGGQPQHF.

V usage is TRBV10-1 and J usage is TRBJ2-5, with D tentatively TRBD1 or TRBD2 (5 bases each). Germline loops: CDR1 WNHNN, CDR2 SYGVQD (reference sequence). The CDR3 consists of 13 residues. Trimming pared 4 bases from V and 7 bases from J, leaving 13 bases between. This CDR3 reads CASSGGTSGTQYF. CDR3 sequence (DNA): TGCGCCAGCAGTGGAGGGACGTCTGGGACCCAGTACTTC.

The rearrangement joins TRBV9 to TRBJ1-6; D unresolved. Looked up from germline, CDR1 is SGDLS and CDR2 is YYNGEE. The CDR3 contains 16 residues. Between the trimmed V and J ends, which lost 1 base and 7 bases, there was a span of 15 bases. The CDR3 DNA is TGTGCCAGCAGCGTATCGTGGGGAGTGGGCAATTCACCCCTCCACTTT. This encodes CASSVSWGVGNSPLHF.

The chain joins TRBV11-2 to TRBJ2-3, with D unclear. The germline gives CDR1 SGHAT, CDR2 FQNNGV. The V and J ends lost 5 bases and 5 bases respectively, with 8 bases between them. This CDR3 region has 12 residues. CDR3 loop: CASSPHRDTQYF. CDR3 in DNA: TGTGCCAGCAGCCCCCACAGAGATACGCAGTATTTT.

The CDR3 DNA follows: TGTGCCAGCAGTTTAAGTGGCCCACTAGCGGGAGGGGAGACCCAGTACTTC. This translates into CASSLSGPLAGGETQYF. The chain uses TRBV27 and TRBJ2-5; TRBD2 matches 13 bases. V shed 2 bases, J shed 5 bases, and the junction held 8 bases outside the gene matches. The CDR3 covers 17 residues. Germline CDR1 and CDR2: MNHEY and SMNVEV (reference sequence).